A selection of T cell receptor beta chains follows, all from one sample in a study of T cell responses to AZD1222 COVID-19 vaccine. The protocol was immunoSEQ multiplex PCR, while the TCRdb copy is restricted to in-frame clones and leaves out a portion. The data contain some 130,000 clones, around 90% of them singletons. Sequenced here: peripheral blood, sampled 28 days after the second AZD1222 dose. The source of these receptors is an adult who received the AZD1222 COVID-19 vaccine. Each CDR3 is given with its conserved first and last residue. A D gene is named only where the DNA matches it firmly. Clone size is shown for a subset of rows, as once, few, many or a class of expanded clone.

J: TRBJ1-1; V: TRBV4-2; D: NA; size: NA; DNA: TGTGCCAGCAGCCAAGGGAACGCCCAGATTGAAGCTTTCTTT; CDR3: CASSQGNAQIEAFF
J: TRBJ1-1; V: TRBV28; D: NA; size: NA; DNA: TGTGCCAGCAGTTCGACAGGGAACACTGAAGCTTTCTTT; CDR3: CASSSTGNTEAFF
J: TRBJ2-1; V: TRBV5-1; D: NA; size: NA; DNA: TGCGCCAGCAGTCCCTCAGGGCAGGGGCCCCTCAATGAGCAGTTCTTC; CDR3: CASSPSGQGPLNEQFF
J: TRBJ1-6; V: TRBV7-2; D: NA; size: once; DNA: TGTGCCAGCAGCTTAGTCGTGGGGGGGAATTCACCCCTCCACTTT; CDR3: CASSLVVGGNSPLHF
J: TRBJ2-2; V: TRBV7-2; D: TRBD2; size: NA; DNA: TGTGCCAGCAGCGGCCGGGACTACGACACCGGGGAGCTGTTTTTT; CDR3: CASSGRDYDTGELFF
J: TRBJ2-5; V: TRBV7-2; D: NA; size: NA; DNA: TGTGCCAGCAGCCAGGGGGGGTCCGGCCCTGAGACCCAGTACTTC; CDR3: CASSQGGSGPETQYF
J: TRBJ2-3; V: TRBV27; D: TRBD2; size: NA; DNA: TGTGCCAGCAGCCCCCTGATAGCGGGAGGACCACATACGCAGTATTTT; CDR3: CASSPLIAGGPHTQYF
J: TRBJ2-5; V: TRBV15; D: TRBD2; size: NA; DNA: TGTGCCACCAGCAGGTACCCCGGGGCTAGCGGGAAGCAAGAGACCCAGTACTTC; CDR3: CATSRYPGASGKQETQYF
J: TRBJ2-6; V: TRBV19; D: NA; size: NA; DNA: TGTGCCAGTAGGACGGTTGGGGCCAACGTCCTGACTTTC; CDR3: CASRTVGANVLTF
J: TRBJ1-1; V: TRBV20-1; D: NA; size: NA; DNA: TGCAGTGTGGGGAACACTGAAGCTTTCTTT; CDR3: CSVGNTEAFF
J: TRBJ1-1; V: TRBV7-2; D: NA; size: NA; DNA: TGTGCCAGCAGCTTAGCGCGGGAGAACACTGAAGCTTTCTTT; CDR3: CASSLARENTEAFF
J: TRBJ2-5; V: TRBV6-2/TRBV6-3; D: TRBD2; size: NA; DNA: TGTGCCAGCAGTTACTCGTATAGGAGTGATGCGGGGGAACAAGAGACCCAGTACTTC; CDR3: CASSYSYRSDAGEQETQYF